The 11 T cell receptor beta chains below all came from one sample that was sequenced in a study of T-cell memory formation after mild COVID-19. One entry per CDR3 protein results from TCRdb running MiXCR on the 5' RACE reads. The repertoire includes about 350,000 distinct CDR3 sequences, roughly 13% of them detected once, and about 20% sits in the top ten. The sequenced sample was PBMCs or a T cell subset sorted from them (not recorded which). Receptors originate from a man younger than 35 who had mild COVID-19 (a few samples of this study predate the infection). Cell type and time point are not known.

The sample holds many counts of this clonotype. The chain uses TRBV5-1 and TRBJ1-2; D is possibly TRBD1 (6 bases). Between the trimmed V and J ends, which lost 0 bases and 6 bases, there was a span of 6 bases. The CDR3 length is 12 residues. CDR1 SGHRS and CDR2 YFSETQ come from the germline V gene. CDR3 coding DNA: TGCGCCAGCAGCTTGGACAGGGATGGCTACACCTTC. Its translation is CASSLDRDGYTF. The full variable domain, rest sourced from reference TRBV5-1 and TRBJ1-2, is KAGVTQTPRYLIKTRGQQVTLSCSPISGHRSVSWYQQTPGQGLQFLFEYFSETQRNKGNFPGRFSGRQFSNSRSEMNVSTLELGDSALYLCASSLDRDGYTFGSGTRLTVV.

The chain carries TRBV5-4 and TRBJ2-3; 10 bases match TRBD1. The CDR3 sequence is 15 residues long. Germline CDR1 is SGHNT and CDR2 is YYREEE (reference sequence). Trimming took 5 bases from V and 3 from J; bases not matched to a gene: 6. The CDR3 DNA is TGTGCCAGCAGTAGACCGGGACAGGGGACAGATACGCAGTATTTT. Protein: CASSRPGQGTDTQYF.

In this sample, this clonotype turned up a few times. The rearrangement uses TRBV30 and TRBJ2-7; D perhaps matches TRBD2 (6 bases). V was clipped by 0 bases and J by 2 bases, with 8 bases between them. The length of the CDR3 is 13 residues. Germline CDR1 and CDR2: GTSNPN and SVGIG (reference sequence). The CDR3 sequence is CAWSVTSPYEQYF. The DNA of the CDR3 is TGTGCCTGGAGTGTCACTAGCCCCTACGAGCAGTACTTC.

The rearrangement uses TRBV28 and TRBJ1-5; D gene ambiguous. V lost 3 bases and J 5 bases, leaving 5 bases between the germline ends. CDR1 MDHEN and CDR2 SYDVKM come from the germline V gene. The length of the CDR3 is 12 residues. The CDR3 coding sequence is TGTGCCAGCAGTTTTCCGGATCAGCCCCAGCATTTT. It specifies CASSFPDQPQHF.

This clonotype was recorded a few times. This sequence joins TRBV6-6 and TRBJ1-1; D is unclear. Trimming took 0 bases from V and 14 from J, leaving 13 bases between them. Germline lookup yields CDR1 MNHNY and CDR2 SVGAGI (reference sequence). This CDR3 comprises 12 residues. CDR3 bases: TGTGCCAGCAGTTACTCGATCGGGGATGCGTTCTTT. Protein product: CASSYSIGDAFF.

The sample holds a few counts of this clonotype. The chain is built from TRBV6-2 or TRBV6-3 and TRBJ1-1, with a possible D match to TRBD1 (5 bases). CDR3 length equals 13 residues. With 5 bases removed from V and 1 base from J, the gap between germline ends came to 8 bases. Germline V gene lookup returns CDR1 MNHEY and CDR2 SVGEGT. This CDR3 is CASSVTGNTEAFF. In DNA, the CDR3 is TGTGCCAGCAGTGTAACAGGGAACACTGAAGCTTTCTTT.

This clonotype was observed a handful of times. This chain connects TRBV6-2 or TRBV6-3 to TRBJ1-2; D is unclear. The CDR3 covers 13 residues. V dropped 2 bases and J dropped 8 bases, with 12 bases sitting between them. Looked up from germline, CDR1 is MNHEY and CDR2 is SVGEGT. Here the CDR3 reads CASSYGVPGGYTF. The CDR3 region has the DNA TGTGCCAGCAGTTACGGAGTACCGGGCGGCTACACCTTC.

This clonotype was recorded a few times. The CDR3, as DNA: TGTGCCAGCATCCCCGGACAGCACTATGGCTACACCTTC. Protein sequence: CASIPGQHYGYTF. The chain couples TRBV7-2 to TRBJ1-2; D might be TRBD1 (6 bases). The CDR3 sequence is 13 residues long. Trimming took off 7 bases at V and 3 bases at J, with 12 bases between the two ends. Germline V CDR1 and CDR2: SGHTA, FQGNSA.

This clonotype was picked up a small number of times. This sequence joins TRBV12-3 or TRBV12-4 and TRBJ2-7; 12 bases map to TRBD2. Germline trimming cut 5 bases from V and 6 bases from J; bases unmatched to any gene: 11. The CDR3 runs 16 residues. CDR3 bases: TGTGCCAGCAGTGCATCGACTAGCGGGGGTACCGTCGAGCAGTACTTC. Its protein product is CASSASTSGGTVEQYF.

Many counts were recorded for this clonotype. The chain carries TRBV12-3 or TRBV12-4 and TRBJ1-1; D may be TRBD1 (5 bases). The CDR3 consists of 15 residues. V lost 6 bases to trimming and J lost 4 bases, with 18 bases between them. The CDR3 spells CASSPPQGRGTEAFF. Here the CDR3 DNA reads TGTGCCAGCAGCCCCCCTCAGGGCCGGGGCACTGAAGCTTTCTTT.

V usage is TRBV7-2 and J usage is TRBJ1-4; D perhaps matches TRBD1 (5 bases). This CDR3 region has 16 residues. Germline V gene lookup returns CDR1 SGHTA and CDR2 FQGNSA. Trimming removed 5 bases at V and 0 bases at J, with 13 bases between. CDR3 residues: CASSAGTAPTNEKLFF. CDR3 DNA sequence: TGTGCCAGCAGCGCCGGGACGGCTCCAACTAATGAAAAACTGTTTTTT.